One TCR beta chain is described in this entry. What it recognizes is unknown. The study used samples holding roughly 1-10 million cryopreserved PBMC before DNA extraction. The length of the CDR3 is 15 residues. After removal of 0 bases from V and 5 bases from J, the junction contained 0 bases not matched to a gene. Germline V gene data show CDR1 as SGDLS and CDR2 as YYNGEE. These data originate in a study of long-term antiretroviral therapy in people with HIV. At survey level, the immunoSEQ assay was run in its v3.0 version. Repertoires were generated with immunoSEQ multiplex PCR, while TCRdb's copy carries only in-frame clones and drops some. This table has 22,000 or so clones, 84% appearing once. Overall study results and limits: The study found narrower CDR3 length ranges in HIV repertoires than in controls. Those clones which expanded before ART made up the dominant part of the repertoire at all time points.

Specimen: unsorted PBMCs, collected around 5.9 years after starting antiretroviral therapy. This sequence was found in a man aged 25-45 years with HIV. The chain recombines TRBV9 with TRBJ2-5, with 14 bases identical to TRBD2. The CDR3 DNA follows: TGTGCCAGCAGCGTAGGACTAGCGGGGGGGGAGACCCAGTACTTC. This sequence encodes CASSVGLAGGETQYF.